The entry below describes one T cell receptor (beta chain). Per the original methods: Estimates of nucleated cell counts were drawn from the amplification of reference gene primers. Sequencing used immunoSEQ multiplex PCR; TCRdb keeps in-frame clones, though not all of them. The V and J calls and clone size are taken from that table; D and trimming were inferred from the DNA. The sample gives around 46,000 clones, around 87% of which show up once; around a sixth is in the top ten. The trim removed 2 bases at V and 7 bases at J, leaving 9 bases unmatched. The germline V gene has CDR1 SNHLY and CDR2 FYNNEI. This CDR3 region has 16 residues. The entry originates in a study of blood T cell repertoires in COVID-19. Study overall: Researchers got acute and convalescent COVID-19 samples from the United States, Italy and Spain. PBMCs, B-cell-depleted T cells, or T cells were the source of the cDNA or gDNA that made up the material.

The receptor was isolated from a human donor in a cohort sampled during active COVID-19. This chain joins TRBV2 and TRBJ2-4; 9 bases align to TRBD2. The sample consisted of peripheral blood. CDR3 residues: CASSERGVAGANIQYF. The CDR3 DNA sequence: TGTGCCAGCAGTGAAAGGGGGGTAGCGGGGGCGAACATTCAGTACTTC.